Presented here are 17 T cell receptor beta chains from one specimen sequenced in a study of blood T cell repertoires in COVID-19. Some clones are missing from TCRdb's copy, which holds only in-frame ones; the method was immunoSEQ multiplex PCR. The sample contains some 70,000 clones, 75% to 80% of which appear only once. Sequenced sample: peripheral blood. Every receptor here comes from a woman aged 55 to 70 with acute or convalescent COVID-19.

This chain connects TRBV19 to TRBJ1-5; D remains ambiguous. V lost 3 bases to trimming and J lost 10 bases, with 10 bases between them. This CDR3 comprises 12 residues. Germline loops: CDR1 LNHDA, CDR2 SQIVND (reference sequence). CDR3 loop: CASSMWRRPQHF. The CDR3 DNA reads as TGTGCCAGTAGTATGTGGAGGAGACCCCAGCATTTT.

The rearrangement links TRBV19 to TRBJ2-3, with TRBD1 identical over 9 bases. The CDR3 totals 13 residues. The V segment lost 6 bases and the J segment 3 bases; nucleotides outside the gene matches: 1. CDR1 is LNHDA and CDR2 is SQIVND in the germline V gene (reference sequence). The CDR3 coding sequence is TGTGCCAGTAGCGGACAGGGGACAGATACGCAGTATTTT. Translated: CASSGQGTDTQYF.

This clone was observed a few times. The CDR3 DNA sequence: TGCGCCAGCAGCTTGCCCGGGGGGGCGGGGACAGATACGCAGTATTTT. Translating it yields CASSLPGGAGTDTQYF. The chain recombines TRBV5-1 with TRBJ2-3; TRBD2 matches 8 bases. The CDR3 runs 16 residues. V lost 1 base, J lost 3 bases, and 7 bases stayed unmatched. Germline V gene data show CDR1 as SGHRS and CDR2 as YFSETQ. Drawing the rest from reference TRBV5-1 and TRBJ2-3, the complete variable domain is KAGVTQTPRYLIKTRGQQVTLSCSPISGHRSVSWYQQTPGQGLQFLFEYFSETQRNKGNFPGRFSGRQFSNSRSEMNVSTLELGDSALYLCASSLPGGAGTDTQYFGPGTRLTVL.

The chain has TRBV7-2 and TRBJ1-4, with a possible D match to TRBD1 (5 bases). Trimming cost V 5 bases and J 7 bases, with 14 bases left between them. Germline V gene sequence: CDR1 SGHTA, CDR2 FQGNSA. CDR3 size: 14 residues. CDR3 in DNA: TGTGCCAGCAGCCAACGGAGTGGGGCTGAAAAACTGTTTTTT. Protein product: CASSQRSGAEKLFF.

This clone was observed a few times. The chain couples TRBV19 to TRBJ1-5; 7 bases agree with TRBD1. The junction had 8 bases not matched to a gene; V was cut back by 4 bases and J by 2 bases. This CDR3 comprises 16 residues. Germline V lookup: CDR1 LNHDA, CDR2 SQIVND (reference sequence). The DNA for the CDR3 is TGTGCCAGTAGTACCTCCTTAGGACAGGGCAATCAGCCCCAGCATTTT. Encoded protein: CASSTSLGQGNQPQHF. Together with reference TRBV19 and TRBJ1-5, the CDR3 gives the full variable domain: DGGITQSPKYLFRKEGQNVTLSCEQNLNHDAMYWYRQDPGQGLRLIYYSQIVNDFQKGDIAEGYSVSREKKESFPLTVTSAQKNPTAFYLCASSTSLGQGNQPQHFGDGTRLSIL.

V usage is TRBV6-5 and J usage is TRBJ1-2, with unresolved D. Germline CDR1 reads MNHEY; CDR2 reads SVGAGI. V lost 6 bases to trimming and J lost 0 bases, with 11 bases between them. This CDR3 region has 14 residues. CDR3 DNA sequence: TGTGCCAGCAGAGGTACAGACCCTAACTATGGCTACACCTTC. The encoded protein is CASRGTDPNYGYTF.

In DNA form, the CDR3 reads TGTGCCAGCAGCTCACTCCCTAGCGGGGGGGCGGGAGTAGATACGCAGTATTTT. It codes for CASSSLPSGGAGVDTQYF. The chain combines TRBV7-2 with TRBJ2-3; 12 nucleotides align to TRBD2. The CDR3 runs 18 residues. V trimming: 4 bases; J trimming: 5 bases; junction bases outside the gene matches: 13. Germline CDR1 SGHTA, CDR2 FQGNSA.

The chain carries TRBV6-6 and TRBJ1-5; D is perhaps TRBD1 (5 bases). The CDR3 extends over 14 amino acids. V was clipped by 7 bases and J by 4 bases, with 14 bases between them. Germline CDR1 MNHNY, CDR2 SVGAGI (reference sequence). The CDR3 bases are TGTGCCAGCAAAGAGCAGGGTGGGAATCAGCCCCAGCATTTT. It encodes CASKEQGGNQPQHF.

The sample holds a few counts of this clone. CDR3 coding DNA: TGTGCCAGCAGCCCTTTGGGGGCTGGGAATGAGCAGTTCTTC. Translated, it gives CASSPLGAGNEQFF. This rearrangement joins TRBV6-6 to TRBJ2-1, with TRBD1 as a possible D gene (6 bases). From germline, CDR1 is MNHNY and CDR2 SVGAGI (reference sequence). The CDR3 sequence is 14 residues long. V lost 6 bases and J 7 bases, leaving 16 bases between the germline ends.

CDR3 sequence reads: CASSLERTGSGTEAFF. Written as DNA, the CDR3 is TGTGCCAGCAGCTTGGAAAGGACAGGGTCGGGCACTGAAGCTTTCTTT. The J gene is TRBJ1-1, the V gene TRBV7-2; 8 bases match TRBD1. This CDR3 comprises 16 residues. V lost 3 bases to trimming and J lost 4 bases; unmatched junction nucleotides: 10. CDR1 SGHTA and CDR2 FQGNSA come from the germline V gene.

The chain joins TRBV5-1 to TRBJ2-5, with 8 bases identical to TRBD1. Germline CDR1 is SGHRS and CDR2 is YFSETQ. The CDR3 totals 15 residues. J was trimmed by 2 bases and V by 5 bases; bases with no gene match: 8. The CDR3 nucleotides read TGCGCCAGCAGAACTTATCGGGACAGGCAAGAGACCCAGTACTTC. Translation gives CASRTYRDRQETQYF.

The V gene is TRBV28, the J gene TRBJ2-5; maybe TRBD1 (6 bases). CDR1 and CDR2 from the germline V gene are MDHEN and SYDVKM. The V end was cut by 6 bases, the J end by 0 bases, with 11 bases between. CDR3 length: 14 amino acids. The CDR3 DNA follows: TGTGCCAGCAGAATTACAGGGTACCAAGAGACCCAGTACTTC. This sequence encodes CASRITGYQETQYF.

This chain connects TRBV5-1 to TRBJ2-5, with 7 bases aligning to TRBD2. Germline lookup yields CDR1 SGHRS and CDR2 YFSETQ. This CDR3 spans 16 amino acids. After removal of 0 bases from V and 1 base from J, the junction contained 6 bases not matched to a gene. The CDR3 sequence is CASSLGVAGGQETQYF. The CDR3 nucleotides are TGCGCCAGCAGCTTGGGGGTAGCGGGCGGCCAAGAGACCCAGTACTTC.

V gene TRBV7-3 combines with J gene TRBJ2-5; no clear D. V lost 2 bases, J lost 4 bases, and 14 bases lay in between. The CDR3 has 15 amino acids. CDR1 is SGHTA and CDR2 is FQGTGA in the germline V gene. The CDR3 DNA reads TGTGCCAGCAGCTTAGTCCACCAGGCCTCAGAGACCCAGTACTTC. The encoded protein is CASSLVHQASETQYF.

The chain couples TRBV5-1 to TRBJ2-2; weak D call: TRBD2 (5 bases). Germline CDR1 SGHRS, CDR2 YFSETQ. The V and J ends lost 3 bases and 3 bases respectively, with 9 bases between them. The CDR3 sequence is 14 residues long. The CDR3 DNA reads TGCGCCAGCAGCTGGAACGGGGACACCGGGGAGCTGTTTTTT. It encodes CASSWNGDTGELFF.

The DNA of the CDR3 is TGCGCCAGCAGCTTGGAAGCCCAAGAGACCCAGTACTTC. Its translation: CASSLEAQETQYF. This sequence joins TRBV5-1 and TRBJ2-5; D remains ambiguous. CDR3 length: 13 amino acids. Between the trimmed V and J ends, which lost 0 bases and 1 base, there was a span of 4 bases. Germline loops: CDR1 SGHRS, CDR2 YFSETQ.

The chain employs TRBV7-3 and TRBJ1-1, with 7 bases matching TRBD1. Germline V lookup: CDR1 SGHTA, CDR2 FQGTGA. The CDR3 is 15 residues long. Trimming took 2 bases from V and 3 from J; bases not matched to a gene: 6. The CDR3, as DNA: TGTGCCAGCAGCTTAGGACAGGAAGGGTACACTGAAGCTTTCTTT. The encoded protein is CASSLGQEGYTEAFF.